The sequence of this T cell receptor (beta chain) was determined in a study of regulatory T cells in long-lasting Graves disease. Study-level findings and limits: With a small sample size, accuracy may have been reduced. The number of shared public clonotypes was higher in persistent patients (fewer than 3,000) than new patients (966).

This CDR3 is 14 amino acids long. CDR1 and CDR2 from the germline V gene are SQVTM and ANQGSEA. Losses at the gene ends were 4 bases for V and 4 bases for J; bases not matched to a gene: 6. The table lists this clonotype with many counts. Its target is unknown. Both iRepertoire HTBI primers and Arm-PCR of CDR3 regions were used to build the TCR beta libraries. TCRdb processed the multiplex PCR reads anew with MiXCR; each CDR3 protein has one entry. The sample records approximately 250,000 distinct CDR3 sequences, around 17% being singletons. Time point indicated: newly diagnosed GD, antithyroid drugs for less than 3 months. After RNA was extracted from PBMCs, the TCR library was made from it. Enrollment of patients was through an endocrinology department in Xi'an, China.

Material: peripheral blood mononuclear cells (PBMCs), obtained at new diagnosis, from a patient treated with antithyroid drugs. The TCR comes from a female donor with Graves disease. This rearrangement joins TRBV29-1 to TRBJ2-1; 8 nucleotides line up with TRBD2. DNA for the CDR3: TGCAGCGTTGGAGGAGCGGGGGATTACAATGAGCAGTTCTTC. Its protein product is CSVGGAGDYNEQFF.